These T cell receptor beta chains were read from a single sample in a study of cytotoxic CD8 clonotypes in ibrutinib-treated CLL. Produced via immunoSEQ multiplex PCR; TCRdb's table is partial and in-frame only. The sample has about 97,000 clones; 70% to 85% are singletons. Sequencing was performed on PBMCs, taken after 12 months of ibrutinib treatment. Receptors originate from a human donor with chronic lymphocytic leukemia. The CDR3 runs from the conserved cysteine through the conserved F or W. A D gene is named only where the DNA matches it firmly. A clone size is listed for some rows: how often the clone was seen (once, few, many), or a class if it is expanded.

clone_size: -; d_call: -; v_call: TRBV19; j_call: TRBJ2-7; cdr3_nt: TGTGCCAGTAGTATTCAGAGCTCCTACGAGCAGTACTTC; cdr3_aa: CASSIQSSYEQYF
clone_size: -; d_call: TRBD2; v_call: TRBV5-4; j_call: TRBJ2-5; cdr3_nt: TGTGCCAGCAGCTCCGCGGTAGCGGGCCAAGAGACCCAGTACTTC; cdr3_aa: CASSSAVAGQETQYF
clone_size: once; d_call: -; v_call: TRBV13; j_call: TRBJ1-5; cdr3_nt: TGTGCCAGCAGCTTAGGTTCGGGGAATCAGCCCCAGCATTTT; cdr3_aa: CASSLGSGNQPQHF
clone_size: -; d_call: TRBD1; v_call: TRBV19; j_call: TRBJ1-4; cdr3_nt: TGTGCCAGTATGGGGACAGGGAATGAAAAACTGTTTTTT; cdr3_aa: CASMGTGNEKLFF
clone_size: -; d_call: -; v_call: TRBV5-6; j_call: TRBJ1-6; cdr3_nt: TGTGCCAGCAGCTTGTACCGGGGCAGCGGGAATTCACCCCTCCACTTT; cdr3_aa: CASSLYRGSGNSPLHF
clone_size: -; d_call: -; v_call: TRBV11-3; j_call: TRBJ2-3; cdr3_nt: TGTGCCAGCAGCTTAGATCCGACTCGCACAGATACGCAGTATTTT; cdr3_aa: CASSLDPTRTDTQYF
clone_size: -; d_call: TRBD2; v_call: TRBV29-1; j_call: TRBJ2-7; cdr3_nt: TGCAGCACTCGGGAGGGCGGCGGGAGGGAGCAGTACTTC; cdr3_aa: CSTREGGGREQYF
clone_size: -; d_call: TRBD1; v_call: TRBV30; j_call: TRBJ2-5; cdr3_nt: TGTGCCTGGAGTGAGGGATCCTCAGGGGGCTCTGAGACCCAGTACTTC; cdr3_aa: CAWSEGSSGGSETQYF
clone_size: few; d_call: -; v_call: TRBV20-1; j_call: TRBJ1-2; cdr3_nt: TGCAGTGCTACGGGATATGGCTACACCTTC; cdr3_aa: CSATGYGYTF
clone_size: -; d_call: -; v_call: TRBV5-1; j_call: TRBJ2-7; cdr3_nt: TGCGCCACCAGTAATGAGGGCAGCCCCGAGCAGTACTTC; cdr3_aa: CATSNEGSPEQYF
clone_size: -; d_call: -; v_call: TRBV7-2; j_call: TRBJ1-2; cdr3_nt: TGTGCCAGCAGGTTACAGGTCAACTATGGCTACACCTTC; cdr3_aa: CASRLQVNYGYTF
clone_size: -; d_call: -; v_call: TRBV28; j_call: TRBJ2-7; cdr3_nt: TGTATCCAGGCCCGGAAGATACGCTACGAGCAGTACTTC; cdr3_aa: CIQARKIRYEQYF
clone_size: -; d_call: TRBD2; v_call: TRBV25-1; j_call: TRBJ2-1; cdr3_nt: TGTGCCAGCATTAGCGGGGGGGCAAGTGAGCAGTTCTTC; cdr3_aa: CASISGGASEQFF
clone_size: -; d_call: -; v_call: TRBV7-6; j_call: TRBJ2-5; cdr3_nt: TGTGCCAGCAGCCCCAGGGTGGGGGAGACCCAGTACTTC; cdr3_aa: CASSPRVGETQYF
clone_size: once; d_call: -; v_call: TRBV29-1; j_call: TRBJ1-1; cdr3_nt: TGCAGCGTTAGACCTGGAATGAACACTGAAGCTTTCTTT; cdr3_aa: CSVRPGMNTEAFF
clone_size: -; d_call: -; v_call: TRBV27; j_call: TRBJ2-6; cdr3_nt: TGTGCCAGCTCCGGACGGACCTCCTCTGGGGCCAACGTCCTGACTTTC; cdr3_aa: CASSGRTSSGANVLTF
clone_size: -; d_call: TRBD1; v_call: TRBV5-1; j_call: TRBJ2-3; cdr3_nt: TGCGCCAGCAGCGTAAACAGGGGGCAGGATACGCAGTATTTT; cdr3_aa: CASSVNRGQDTQYF
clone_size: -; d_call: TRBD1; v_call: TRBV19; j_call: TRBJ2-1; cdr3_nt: TGTGCCAGTACCGAGGGACAGGCTTTAAACAATGAGCAGTTCTTC; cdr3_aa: CASTEGQALNNEQFF
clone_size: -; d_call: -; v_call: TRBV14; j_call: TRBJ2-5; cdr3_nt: TGTGCCAGCAGCCCGGCCCGCTTCCAAGAGACCCAGTACTTC; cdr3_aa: CASSPARFQETQYF
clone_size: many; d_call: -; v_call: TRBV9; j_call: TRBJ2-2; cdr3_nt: TGTGCCAGCAGCGCTCTTGGCGGGGAGCTGTTTTTT; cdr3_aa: CASSALGGELFF
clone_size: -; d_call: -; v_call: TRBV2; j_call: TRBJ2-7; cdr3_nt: TGTGCCAGCAGTGAGTCCTCCTACGAGCAGTACTTC; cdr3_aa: CASSESSYEQYF
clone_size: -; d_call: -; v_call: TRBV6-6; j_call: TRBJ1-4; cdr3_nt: TGTGCCAGCAGCCCCGCGGCGGGCCCCAATAATGAAAAACTGTTTTTT; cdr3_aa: CASSPAAGPNNEKLFF
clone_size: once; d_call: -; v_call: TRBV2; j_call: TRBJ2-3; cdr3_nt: TGTGCCAGCAGTGAGCTGGAGCAGACAGATACGCAGTATTTT; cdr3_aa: CASSELEQTDTQYF
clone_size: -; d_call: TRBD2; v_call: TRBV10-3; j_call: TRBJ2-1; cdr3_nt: TGTGCCATCAGTGAGTCGATTGCGGGGGGTTTCGGTGAGCAGTTCTTC; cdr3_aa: CAISESIAGGFGEQFF
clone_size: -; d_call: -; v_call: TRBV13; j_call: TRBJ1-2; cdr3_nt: TGTGCCAGCAGCTCTAGGCAAGGGACGGGCAATTTCGGCTACACCTTC; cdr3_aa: CASSSRQGTGNFGYTF
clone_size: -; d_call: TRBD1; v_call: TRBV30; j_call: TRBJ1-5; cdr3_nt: TGTGCCTTCGACAGGGGTGAACAGCCCCAGCATTTT; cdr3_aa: CAFDRGEQPQHF
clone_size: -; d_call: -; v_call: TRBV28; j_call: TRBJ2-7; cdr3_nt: TGTGCCAGCCTCATGAGGAGCTCCTACGAGCAGTACTTC; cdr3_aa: CASLMRSSYEQYF
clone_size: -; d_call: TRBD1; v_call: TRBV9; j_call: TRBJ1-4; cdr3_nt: TGTGCCAGCAGCGCGACAGGGGCCGGTGAAAAACTGTTTTTT; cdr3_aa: CASSATGAGEKLFF
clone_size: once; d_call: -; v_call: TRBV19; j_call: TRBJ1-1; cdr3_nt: TGTGCCAGTAGTATGGAGGGATCGACTGAAGCTTTCTTT; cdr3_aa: CASSMEGSTEAFF
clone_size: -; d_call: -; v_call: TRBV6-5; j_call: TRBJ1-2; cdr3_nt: TGTGCCAGCAGTTACGGTTGGGGACTAACTAACTATGGCTACACCTTC; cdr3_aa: CASSYGWGLTNYGYTF
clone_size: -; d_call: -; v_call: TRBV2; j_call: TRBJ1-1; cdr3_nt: TGTGCCAGCAGTGAAGGAGGAGGGATGCCGTCCGAAGCTTTCTTT; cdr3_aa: CASSEGGGMPSEAFF
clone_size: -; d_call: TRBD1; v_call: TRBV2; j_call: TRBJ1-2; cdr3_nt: TGTGCCAGCAGTGTACTGAACTTCGGGACAGGGGGCAACTATGGCTACACCTTC; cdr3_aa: CASSVLNFGTGGNYGYTF
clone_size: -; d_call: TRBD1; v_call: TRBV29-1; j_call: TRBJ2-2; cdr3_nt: TGCAGCGCCGGGACAGGGGTCGGGGAGCTGTTTTTT; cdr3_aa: CSAGTGVGELFF
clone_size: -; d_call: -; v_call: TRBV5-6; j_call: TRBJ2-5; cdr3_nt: TGTGCCAGCAGCTCCCGGGTGGAGGGAAAACAAGAGACCCAGTACTTC; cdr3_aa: CASSSRVEGKQETQYF
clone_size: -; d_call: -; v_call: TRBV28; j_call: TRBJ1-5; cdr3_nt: TGTGCCAGCAGTCTCGGGGGGGCCCGCAATCAGCCCCAGCATTTT; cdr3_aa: CASSLGGARNQPQHF
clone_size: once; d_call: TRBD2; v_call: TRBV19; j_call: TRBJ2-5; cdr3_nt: TGTGCCAGTAGTATCGAAGCGGGGTGGGGGAAAGAGACCCAGTACTTC; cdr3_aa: CASSIEAGWGKETQYF
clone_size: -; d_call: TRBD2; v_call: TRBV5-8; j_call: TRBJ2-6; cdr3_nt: TGTGCCAGCAGCTTTTCCGGGACTAGCGGATCCTCTGGGGCCAACGTCCTGACTTTC; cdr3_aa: CASSFSGTSGSSGANVLTF
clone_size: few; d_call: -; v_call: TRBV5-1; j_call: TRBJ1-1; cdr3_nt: TGCGCCAGCAAGAAAGACGCTGATGAAGCTTTCTTT; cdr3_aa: CASKKDADEAFF
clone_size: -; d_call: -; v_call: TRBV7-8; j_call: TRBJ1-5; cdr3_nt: TGTGCCAGCAGCCATTTGGACTTTGGGGATCAGCCCCAGCATTTT; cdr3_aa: CASSHLDFGDQPQHF
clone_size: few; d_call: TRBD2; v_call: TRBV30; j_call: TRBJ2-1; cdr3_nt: TGTGCCTGGAGCGCTAAAATAGCGGGGGGGCTGTATGAGCAGTTCTTC; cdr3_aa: CAWSAKIAGGLYEQFF
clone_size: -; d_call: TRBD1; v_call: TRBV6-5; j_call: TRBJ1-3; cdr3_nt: TGTGCCAGCAGCCAAGACAGGGGGCCTGGAAACACCATATATTTT; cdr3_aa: CASSQDRGPGNTIYF
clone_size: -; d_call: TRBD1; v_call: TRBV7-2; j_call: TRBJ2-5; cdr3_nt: TGTGCCAGCAGCCCGGACAGGGGACGGTTAGAGACCCAGTACTTC; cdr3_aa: CASSPDRGRLETQYF
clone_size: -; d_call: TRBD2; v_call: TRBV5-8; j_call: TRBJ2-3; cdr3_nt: TGTGCCAGCAGCTTTGCGGGGGGGATCCTTAGCACAGATACGCAGTATTTT; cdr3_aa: CASSFAGGILSTDTQYF
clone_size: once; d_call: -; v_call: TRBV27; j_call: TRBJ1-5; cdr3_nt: TGTGCCAGCAGTTTGGGGGCGTACAATCAGCCCCAGCATTTT; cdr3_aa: CASSLGAYNQPQHF
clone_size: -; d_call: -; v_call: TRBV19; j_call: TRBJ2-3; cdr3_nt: TGTGCCAGTAGTATTTCCGGGTACGGGCCAGATACGCAGTATTTT; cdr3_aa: CASSISGYGPDTQYF
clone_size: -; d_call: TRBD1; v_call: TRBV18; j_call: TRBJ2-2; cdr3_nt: TGTGCCAGCTCACCACTTGGACAGGGTAACACCGGGGAGCTGTTTTTT; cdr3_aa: CASSPLGQGNTGELFF
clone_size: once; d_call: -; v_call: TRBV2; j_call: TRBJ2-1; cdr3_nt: TGTGCCAGCAGCCTCACTAGCCAAATCTTCAATGAGCAGTTCTTC; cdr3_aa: CASSLTSQIFNEQFF
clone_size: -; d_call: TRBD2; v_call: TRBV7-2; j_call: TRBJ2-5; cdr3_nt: TGTGCCAGCAGCTTACGGACTAGCGGGGTTGAGACCCAGTACTTC; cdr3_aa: CASSLRTSGVETQYF
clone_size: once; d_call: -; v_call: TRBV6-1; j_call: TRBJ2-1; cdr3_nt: TGTGCCAGCAACAGACTTGGATACAATGAGCAGTTCTTC; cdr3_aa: CASNRLGYNEQFF
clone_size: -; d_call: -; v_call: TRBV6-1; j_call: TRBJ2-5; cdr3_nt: TGTGCCAGCAGATTAAGACAGGAAGGCAAGACCCAGTACTTC; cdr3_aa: CASRLRQEGKTQYF
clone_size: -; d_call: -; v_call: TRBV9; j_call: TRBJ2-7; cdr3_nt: TGTGCCAGCAGCGTAGTTGGGGGGCCCTCCTACGAGCAGTACTTC; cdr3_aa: CASSVVGGPSYEQYF
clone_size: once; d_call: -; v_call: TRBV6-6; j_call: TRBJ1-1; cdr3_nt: TGTGCCAGCAGTTACCGCCTGGGGGCTGAAGCTGAAGCTTTCTTT; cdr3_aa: CASSYRLGAEAEAFF
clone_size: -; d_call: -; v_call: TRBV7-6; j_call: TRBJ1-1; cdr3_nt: TGTGCCAGCAGCTCCCCGAACACTGAAGCTTTCTTT; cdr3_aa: CASSSPNTEAFF
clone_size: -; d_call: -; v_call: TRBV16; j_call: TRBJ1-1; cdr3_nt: TGTGCCAGCAGCCAATCGACAGGGAACACTGAAGCTTTCTTT; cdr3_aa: CASSQSTGNTEAFF
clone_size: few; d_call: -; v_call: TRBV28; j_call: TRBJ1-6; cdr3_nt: TGTGCCAGCAGGGGCAGGGAAAATTCACCCCTCCACTTT; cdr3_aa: CASRGRENSPLHF